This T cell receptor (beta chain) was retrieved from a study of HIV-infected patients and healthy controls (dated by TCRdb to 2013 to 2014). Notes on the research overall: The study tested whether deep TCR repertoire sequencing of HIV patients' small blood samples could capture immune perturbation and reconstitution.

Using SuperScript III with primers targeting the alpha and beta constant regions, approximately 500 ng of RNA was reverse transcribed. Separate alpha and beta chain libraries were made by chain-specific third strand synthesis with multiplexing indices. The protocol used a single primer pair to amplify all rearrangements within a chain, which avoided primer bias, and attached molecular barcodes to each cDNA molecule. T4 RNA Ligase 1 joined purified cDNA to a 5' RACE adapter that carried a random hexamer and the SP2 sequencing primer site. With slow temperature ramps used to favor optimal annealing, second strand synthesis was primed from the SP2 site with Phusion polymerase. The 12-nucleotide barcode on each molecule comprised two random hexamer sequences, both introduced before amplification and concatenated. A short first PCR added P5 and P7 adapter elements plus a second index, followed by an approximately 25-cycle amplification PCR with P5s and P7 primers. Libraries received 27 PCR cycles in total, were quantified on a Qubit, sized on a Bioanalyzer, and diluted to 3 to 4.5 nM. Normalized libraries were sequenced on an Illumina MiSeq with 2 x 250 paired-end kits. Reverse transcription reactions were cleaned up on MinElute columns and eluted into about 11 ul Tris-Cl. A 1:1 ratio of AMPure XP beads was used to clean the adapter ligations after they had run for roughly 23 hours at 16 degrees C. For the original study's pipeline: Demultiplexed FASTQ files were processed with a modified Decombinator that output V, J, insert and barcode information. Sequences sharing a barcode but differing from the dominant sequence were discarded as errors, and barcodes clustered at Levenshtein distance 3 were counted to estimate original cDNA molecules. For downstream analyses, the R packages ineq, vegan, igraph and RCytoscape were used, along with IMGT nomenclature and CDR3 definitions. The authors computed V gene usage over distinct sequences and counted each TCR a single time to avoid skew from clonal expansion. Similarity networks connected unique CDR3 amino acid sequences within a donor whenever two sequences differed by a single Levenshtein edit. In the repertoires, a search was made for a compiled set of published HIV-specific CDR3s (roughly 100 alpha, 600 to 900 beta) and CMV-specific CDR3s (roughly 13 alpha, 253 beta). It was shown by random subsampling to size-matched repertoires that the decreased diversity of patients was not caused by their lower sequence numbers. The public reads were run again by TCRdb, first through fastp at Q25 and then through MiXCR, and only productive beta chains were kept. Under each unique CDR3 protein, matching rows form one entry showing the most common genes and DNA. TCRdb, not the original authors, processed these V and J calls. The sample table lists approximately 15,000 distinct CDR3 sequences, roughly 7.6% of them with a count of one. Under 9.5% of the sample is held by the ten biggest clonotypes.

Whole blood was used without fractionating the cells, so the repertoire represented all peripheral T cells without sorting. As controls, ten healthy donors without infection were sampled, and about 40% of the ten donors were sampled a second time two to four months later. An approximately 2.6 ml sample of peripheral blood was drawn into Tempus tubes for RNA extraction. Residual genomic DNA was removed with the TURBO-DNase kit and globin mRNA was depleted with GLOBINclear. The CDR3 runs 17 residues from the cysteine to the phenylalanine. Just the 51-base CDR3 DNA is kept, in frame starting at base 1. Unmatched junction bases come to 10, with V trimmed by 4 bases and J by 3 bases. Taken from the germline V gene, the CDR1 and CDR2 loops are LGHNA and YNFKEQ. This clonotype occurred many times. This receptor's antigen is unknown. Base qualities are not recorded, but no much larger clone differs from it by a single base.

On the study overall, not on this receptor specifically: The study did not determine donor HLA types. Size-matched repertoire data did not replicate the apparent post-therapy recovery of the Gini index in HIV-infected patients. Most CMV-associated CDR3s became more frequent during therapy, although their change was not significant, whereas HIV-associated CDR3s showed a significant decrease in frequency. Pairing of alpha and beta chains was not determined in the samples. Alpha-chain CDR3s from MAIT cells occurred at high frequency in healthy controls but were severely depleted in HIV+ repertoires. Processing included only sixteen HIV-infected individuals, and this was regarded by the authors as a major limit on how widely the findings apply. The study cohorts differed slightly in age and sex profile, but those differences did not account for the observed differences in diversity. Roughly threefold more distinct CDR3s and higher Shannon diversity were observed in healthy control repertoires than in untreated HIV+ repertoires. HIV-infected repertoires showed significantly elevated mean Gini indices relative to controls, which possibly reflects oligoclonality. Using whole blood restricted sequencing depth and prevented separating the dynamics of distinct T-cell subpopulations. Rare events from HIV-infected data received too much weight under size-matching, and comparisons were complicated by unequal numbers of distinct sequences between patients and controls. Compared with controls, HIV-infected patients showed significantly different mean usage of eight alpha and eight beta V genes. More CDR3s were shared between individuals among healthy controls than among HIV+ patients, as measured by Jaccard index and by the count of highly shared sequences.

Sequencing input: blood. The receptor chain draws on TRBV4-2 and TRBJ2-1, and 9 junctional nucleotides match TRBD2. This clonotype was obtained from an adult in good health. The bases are TGTGCCAGCAGCCCCACCGGAGGAGCGGGGGGCTACAATGAGCAGTTCTTC. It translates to CASSPTGGAGGYNEQFF.